This T cell receptor beta chain is drawn from a study of blood T cells in healthy people across ages. In its sample, this clonotype was seen a few times. The antigen remains undetermined. V lost 5 bases and J 10 bases, leaving 9 bases between the germline ends. The V gene's germline CDR1 is SGHTA and CDR2 FQGNSA. This CDR3 has 11 amino acids. Study outcomes and limitations: As naive T cell percentage varied, TCR beta diversity correlated strongly with it.

The second PCR ran about 7 to 12 cycles with a sample-barcoded 5' primer and J-beta primers. TCRdb processed the 5' RACE reads anew with MiXCR; each CDR3 protein has one entry. This table has about 2 million distinct CDR3 sequences, 49% appearing once. Healthy Caucasian individuals from Russia aged about 6 to 95 served as donors. Peripheral blood samples of 9.5 to 10 milliliters were drawn from each donor. Isolation yielded PBMCs, at least 7 million per sample, in every case. The chain employs TRBV7-2 and TRBJ2-1; unclear D gene. The sequence was collected from a middle-aged woman in good health. The sequencing input was blood. Written as DNA, the CDR3 is TGTGCCAGCAGCCCACAAAAAGAGCAGTTCTTC. Protein sequence: CASSPQKEQFF. The complete variable domain, with remaining parts taken from reference TRBV7-2 and TRBJ2-1, reads GAGVSQSPSNKVTEKGKDVELRCDPISGHTALYWYRQSLGQGLEFLIYFQGNSAPDKSGLPSDRFSAERTGGSVSTLTIQRTQQEDSAVYLCASSPQKEQFFGPGTRLTVL.